The rows below give T cell receptor beta chains drawn from one sample of a study of T cell responses to AZD1222 COVID-19 vaccine. Using immunoSEQ multiplex PCR, the repertoire was profiled, and TCRdb retains in-frame clones only, with some absent. The top ten clones hold approximately 2.3% of a sample with about 150,000 clones, more than 70% of them seen once. The sample was peripheral blood, taken on day 0 of AZD1222 vaccination. These receptors came from an adult in good health. Each CDR3 is given with its conserved first and last residue. D genes are given only for firm matches. Some rows have no size entry. The others give once, few or many, or a class for an expanded clone.

len	abundance	d_gene	v_gene	j_gene	CDR3aa	CDR3nt
13	-	-	TRBV6-6	TRBJ1-1	CASSFGTSTEAFF	TGTGCCAGCAGTTTCGGGACAAGCACTGAAGCTTTCTTT
16	-	TRBD1	TRBV6-1	TRBJ2-2	CASSGAGTGIHRELFF	TGTGCCAGCAGTGGAGCCGGGACAGGGATCCACCGGGAGCTGTTTTTT
16	-	-	TRBV6-4	TRBJ1-6	CASSEAFRDRPPALHF	TGTGCCAGCAGTGAGGCCTTTCGAGACCGTCCTCCGGCCCTCCACTTT
18	few	TRBD2	TRBV27	TRBJ2-3	CASSYTPPGLAGADTQYF	TGTGCCAGCAGCTATACACCACCGGGACTAGCGGGAGCAGATACGCAGTATTTT
14	-	TRBD1	TRBV7-8	TRBJ2-7	CASSRGTGIYEQYF	TGTGCCAGCAGCAGGGGGACAGGGATCTACGAGCAGTACTTC
13	once	-	TRBV4-1	TRBJ1-2	CASSPDRSYGYTF	TGCGCCAGCAGTCCTGACAGGTCATATGGCTACACCTTC
17	-	-	TRBV27	TRBJ1-6	CASSTQRGRAYNSPLHF	TGTGCCAGCAGTACCCAACGGGGAAGGGCTTATAATTCACCCCTCCACTTT
16	-	TRBD2	TRBV4-3	TRBJ2-1	CASSQGRISGRGEQFF	TGCGCCAGCAGCCAAGGGAGGATTAGCGGGAGAGGGGAGCAGTTCTTC
14	-	-	TRBV27	TRBJ1-5	CASSLSHSYQPQHF	TGTGCCAGCAGTTTATCCCACAGCTATCAGCCCCAGCATTTT
15	-	TRBD2	TRBV7-9	TRBJ2-7	CASSSRTGGPYEQYF	TGTGCCAGCAGCTCGAGGACGGGAGGCCCCTACGAGCAGTACTTC